Here is one T cell receptor (beta chain) with its context. This record comes from a study of blood T cell repertoires in COVID-19. Study information: Samples representing acute and convalescent COVID-19 were sourced from the United States, Italy and Spain. T cells, B-cell-depleted T cells, or PBMCs provided the cDNA or gDNA that served as material.

The CDR3 is 15 residues long. Germline CDR1 is SGHRS and CDR2 is YFSETQ. V was clipped by 0 bases and J by 0 bases, with 9 bases between them. Enrolled during active infection, Seattle patients were then followed longitudinally. Per the authors' pipeline: Amplification from reference gene primers served as the basis for estimated nucleated cell counts. Assay: immunoSEQ multiplex PCR; the TCRdb copy retains only in-frame clones and omits some. Clonal size and the V and J genes are those of that table, whereas D and trimming came from the DNA. Among 540,000 or so clones, about 89% were seen once, and the ten largest hold around 8%.

The chain employs TRBV5-1 and TRBJ1-1, with a weak D call TRBD1 (6 bases). The sequenced material came from peripheral blood. This receptor was taken from a woman between 50 and 59 years old with COVID-19, enrolled during active disease. The CDR3 DNA reads as TGCGCCAGCAGCTTGGTGGGGGCCCTGAACACTGAAGCTTTCTTT. This sequence encodes CASSLVGALNTEAFF.